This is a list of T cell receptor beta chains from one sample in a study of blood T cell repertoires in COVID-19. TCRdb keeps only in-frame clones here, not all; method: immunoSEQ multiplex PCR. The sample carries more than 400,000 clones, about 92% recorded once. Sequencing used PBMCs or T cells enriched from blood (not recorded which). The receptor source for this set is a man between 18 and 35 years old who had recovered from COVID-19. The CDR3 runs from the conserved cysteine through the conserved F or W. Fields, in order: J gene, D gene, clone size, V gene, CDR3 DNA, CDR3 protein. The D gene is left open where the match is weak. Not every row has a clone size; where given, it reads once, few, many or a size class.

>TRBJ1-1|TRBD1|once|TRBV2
TGTGCCAGCATGGGAACAGGGGCAGGCGCTGAAGCTTTCTTT
CASMGTGAGAEAFF
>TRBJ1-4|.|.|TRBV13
TGTGCCAGCACTCAGGGATCAGGAAAACTGTTTTTT
CASTQGSGKLFF
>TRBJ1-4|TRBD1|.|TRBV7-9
TGTGCCAGCAGCCTAAGACAGGGGGCGCGTGAAAAACTGTTTTTT
CASSLRQGAREKLFF
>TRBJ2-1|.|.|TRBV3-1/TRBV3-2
TGTGCCAGCAGCCAAGATACCAGGGATTCTCAGTTCTTC
CASSQDTRDSQFF
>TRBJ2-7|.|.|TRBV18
TGTGCCAGCTCACCGAGGGCAGGCGACTACGAGCAGTACTTC
CASSPRAGDYEQYF
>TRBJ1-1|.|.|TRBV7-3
TGTGCCAGCAGCTTAATAGCGAACACTGAAGCTTTCTTT
CASSLIANTEAFF
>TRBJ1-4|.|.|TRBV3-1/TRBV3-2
TGTGCCAGCAGCCAGGCTTCGGTCAGCGGAGGGGAAAAACTGTTTTTT
CASSQASVSGGEKLFF
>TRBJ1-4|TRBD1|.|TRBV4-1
TGCGCCAGCAGCCAGACTCCGACAGGGCGAAATGAAAAACTGTTTTTT
CASSQTPTGRNEKLFF
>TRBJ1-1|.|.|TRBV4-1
TGCGCCAGCAGCCACCCCCGCGACAAGCCAAACACTGAAGCTTTCTTT
CASSHPRDKPNTEAFF
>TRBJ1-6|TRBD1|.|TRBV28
TGTGCCAGCAGGCCGGGACAGGGGCCTTCACCCCTCCACTTT
CASRPGQGPSPLHF
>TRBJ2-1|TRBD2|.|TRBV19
TGTGCCAGTAGTATTCCTAGCGGGAGCTCCTACAATGAGCAGTTCTTC
CASSIPSGSSYNEQFF
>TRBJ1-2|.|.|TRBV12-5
TGTGCTAGTGGTTTGGCTATAGAAAACTATGGCTACACCTTC
CASGLAIENYGYTF
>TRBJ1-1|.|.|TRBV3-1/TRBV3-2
TGTGCCAGCAGCCAAGTAATGGGGAGCACTGAAGCTTTCTTT
CASSQVMGSTEAFF
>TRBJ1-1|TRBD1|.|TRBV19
TGTGCCACCCAGGGGGCCGGTGAAGCTTTCTTT
CATQGAGEAFF
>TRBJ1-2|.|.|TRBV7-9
TGTGCCAGCAGCCCCGCGCTGGGGCAGGGGTCTGGCTACACCTTC
CASSPALGQGSGYTF
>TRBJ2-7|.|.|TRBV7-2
TGTGCCAGCAGCTTTTTCCAGTTCTACGAGCAGTACTTC
CASSFFQFYEQYF
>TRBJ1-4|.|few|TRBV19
TGTGCCAGTAGAAACCCGAAGGCCGGGGAAAAACTGTTTTTT
CASRNPKAGEKLFF